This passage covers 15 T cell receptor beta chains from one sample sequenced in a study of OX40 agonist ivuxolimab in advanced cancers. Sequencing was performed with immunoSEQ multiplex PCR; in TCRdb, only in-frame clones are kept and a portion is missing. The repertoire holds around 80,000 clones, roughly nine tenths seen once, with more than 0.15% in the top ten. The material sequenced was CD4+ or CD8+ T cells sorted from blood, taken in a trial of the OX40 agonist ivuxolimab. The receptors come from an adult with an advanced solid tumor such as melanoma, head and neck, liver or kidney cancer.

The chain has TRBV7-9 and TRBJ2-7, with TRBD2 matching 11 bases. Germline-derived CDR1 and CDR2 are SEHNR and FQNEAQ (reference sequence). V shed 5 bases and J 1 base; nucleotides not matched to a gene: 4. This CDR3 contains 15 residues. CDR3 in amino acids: CASSPGLAASYEQYF. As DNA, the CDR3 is TGTGCCAGCAGCCCGGGACTAGCGGCTTCCTACGAGCAGTACTTC.

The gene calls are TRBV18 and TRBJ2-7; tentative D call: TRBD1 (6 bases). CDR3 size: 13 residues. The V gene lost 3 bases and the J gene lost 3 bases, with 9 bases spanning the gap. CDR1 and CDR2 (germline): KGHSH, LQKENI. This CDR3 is CASSPLQGYEQYF. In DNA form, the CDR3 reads TGTGCCAGCTCACCGTTACAGGGCTACGAGCAGTACTTC.

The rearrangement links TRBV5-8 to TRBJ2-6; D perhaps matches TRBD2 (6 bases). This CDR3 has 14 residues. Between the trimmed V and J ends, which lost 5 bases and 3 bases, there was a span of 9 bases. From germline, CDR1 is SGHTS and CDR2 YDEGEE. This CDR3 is CASRREIGANVLTF. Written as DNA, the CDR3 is TGTGCCAGCAGGCGGGAAATTGGGGCCAACGTCCTGACTTTC.

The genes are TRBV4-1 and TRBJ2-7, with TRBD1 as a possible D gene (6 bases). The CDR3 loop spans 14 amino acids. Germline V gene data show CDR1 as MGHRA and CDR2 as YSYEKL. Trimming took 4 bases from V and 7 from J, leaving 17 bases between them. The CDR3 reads CASSPGLGQGEQYF. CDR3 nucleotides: TGCGCCAGCAGCCCTGGCTTAGGGCAGGGGGAGCAGTACTTC.

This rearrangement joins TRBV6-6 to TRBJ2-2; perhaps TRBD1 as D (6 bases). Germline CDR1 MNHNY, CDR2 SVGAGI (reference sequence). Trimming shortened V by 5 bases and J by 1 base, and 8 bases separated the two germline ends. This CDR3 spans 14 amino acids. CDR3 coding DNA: TGTGCCAGCAGTCTACAGGGGAACACCGGGGAGCTGTTTTTT. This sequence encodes CASSLQGNTGELFF.

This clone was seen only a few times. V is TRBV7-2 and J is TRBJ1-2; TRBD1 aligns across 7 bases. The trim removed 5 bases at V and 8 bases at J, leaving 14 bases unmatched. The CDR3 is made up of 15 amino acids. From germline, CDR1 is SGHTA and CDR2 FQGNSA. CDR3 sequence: CASSPRQGSAWGYTF. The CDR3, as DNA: TGTGCCAGCAGCCCCCGACAGGGATCCGCGTGGGGCTACACCTTC.

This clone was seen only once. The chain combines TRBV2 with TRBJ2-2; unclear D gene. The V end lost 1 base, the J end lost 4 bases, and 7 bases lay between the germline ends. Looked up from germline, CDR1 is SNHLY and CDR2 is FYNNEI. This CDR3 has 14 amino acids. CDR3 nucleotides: TGTGCCAGCAGTGAAGTCGCCCTCACCGGGGAGCTGTTTTTT. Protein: CASSEVALTGELFF.

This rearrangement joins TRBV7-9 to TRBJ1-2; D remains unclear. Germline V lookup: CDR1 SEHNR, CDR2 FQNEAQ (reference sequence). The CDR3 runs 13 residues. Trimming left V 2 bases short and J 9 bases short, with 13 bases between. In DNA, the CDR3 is TGTGCCAGCAGCTTAACGACAAGCGCCCGCTACACCTTC. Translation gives CASSLTTSARYTF.

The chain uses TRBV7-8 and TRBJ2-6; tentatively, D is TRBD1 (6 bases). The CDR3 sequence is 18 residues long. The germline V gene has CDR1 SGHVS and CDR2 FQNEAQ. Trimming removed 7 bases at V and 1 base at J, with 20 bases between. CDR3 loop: CASTFGVGTGSGANVLTF. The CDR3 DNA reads TGTGCCAGCACCTTCGGGGTCGGCACAGGGTCTGGGGCCAACGTCCTGACTTTC.

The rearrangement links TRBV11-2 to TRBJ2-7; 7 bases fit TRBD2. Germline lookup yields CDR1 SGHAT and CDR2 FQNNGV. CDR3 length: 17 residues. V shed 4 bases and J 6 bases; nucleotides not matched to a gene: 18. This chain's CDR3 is CASSSTGREAPRAEQYF. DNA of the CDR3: TGTGCCAGCAGCTCGACCGGCCGGGAGGCCCCTAGAGCCGAGCAGTACTTC.

The CDR3 DNA follows: TGCGCCAGCAGCCAAGGGAGGGTAGATCAGCCCCAGCATTTT. This encodes CASSQGRVDQPQHF. The chain carries TRBV4-1 and TRBJ1-5; no firm D call. The CDR3 is 14 amino acids. Germline CDR1 and CDR2: MGHRA and YSYEKL. The V end lost 1 base, the J end lost 5 bases, and 9 bases lay between the germline ends.

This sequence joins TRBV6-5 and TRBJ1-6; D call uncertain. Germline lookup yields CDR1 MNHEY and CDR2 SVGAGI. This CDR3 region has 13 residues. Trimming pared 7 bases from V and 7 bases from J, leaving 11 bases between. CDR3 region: CASKPGLNSPLHF. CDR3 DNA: TGTGCCAGCAAACCGGGCCTCAATTCACCCCTCCACTTT.

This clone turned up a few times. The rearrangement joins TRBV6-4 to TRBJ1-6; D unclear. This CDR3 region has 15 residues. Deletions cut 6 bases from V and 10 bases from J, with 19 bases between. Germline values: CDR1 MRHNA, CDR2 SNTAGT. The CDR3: CASRTNPVSNSPLHF. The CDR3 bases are TGTGCCAGCAGAACGAACCCAGTCAGTAACTCACCCCTCCACTTT.

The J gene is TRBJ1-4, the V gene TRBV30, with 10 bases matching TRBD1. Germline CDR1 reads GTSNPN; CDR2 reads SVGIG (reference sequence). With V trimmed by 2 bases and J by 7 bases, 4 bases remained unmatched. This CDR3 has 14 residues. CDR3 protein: CAWSTDRGSEKLFF. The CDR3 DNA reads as TGTGCCTGGAGTACGGACAGGGGGAGTGAAAAACTGTTTTTT.

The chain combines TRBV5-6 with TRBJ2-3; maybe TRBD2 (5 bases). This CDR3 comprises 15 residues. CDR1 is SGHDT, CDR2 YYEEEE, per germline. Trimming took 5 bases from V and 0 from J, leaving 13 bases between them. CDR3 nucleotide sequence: TGTGCCAGCAGACCCGCGGGTTTTAGCACAGATACGCAGTATTTT. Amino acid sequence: CASRPAGFSTDTQYF.